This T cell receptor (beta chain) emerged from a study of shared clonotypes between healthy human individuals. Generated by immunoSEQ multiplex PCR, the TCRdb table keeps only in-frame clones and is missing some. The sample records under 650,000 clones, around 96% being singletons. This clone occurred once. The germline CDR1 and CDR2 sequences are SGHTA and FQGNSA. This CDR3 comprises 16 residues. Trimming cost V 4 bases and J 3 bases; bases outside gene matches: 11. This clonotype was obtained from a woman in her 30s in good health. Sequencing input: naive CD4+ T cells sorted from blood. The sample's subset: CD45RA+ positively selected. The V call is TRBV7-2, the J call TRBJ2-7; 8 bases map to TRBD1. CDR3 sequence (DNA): TGTGCCAGCAGCTCGAGACAGGGGCGACTCTACTACGAGCAGTACTTC. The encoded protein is CASSSRQGRLYYEQYF.